This TCR beta chain emerged from a study of blood T cell repertoires in COVID-19. Trimming removed 0 bases from V and 1 base from J, with 9 bases in between. There are 15 residues in the CDR3. Only a few counts were recorded for this clone. The data were produced by immunoSEQ multiplex PCR, yet TCRdb's version contains in-frame clones alone and is incomplete. Found here are over 65,000 clones, just over 85% of them singletons; the top ten hold over 7.5%. The V call is TRBV23-1, the J call TRBJ1-2; D ambiguous. TRBV23-1 is filed as an ORF, its function uncertain. The specimen sequenced was peripheral blood. The source is a man younger than 45 with acute or convalescent COVID-19. CDR3 protein: CASSQSRLGNYGYTF. In DNA, the CDR3 is TGCGCCAGCAGTCAATCGAGGTTAGGTAACTATGGCTACACCTTC.